A single count supports the clone carrying this T cell receptor (beta chain). In germline, CDR1 is SGDLS, CDR2 YYNGEE. The CDR3 is made up of 12 amino acids. Trimming at V came to 3 bases and at J to 9 bases, leaving 4 bases not matched to a gene. The protocol was immunoSEQ multiplex PCR, while the TCRdb copy is restricted to in-frame clones and leaves out a portion. There are about 56,000 clones in the sample; around 80% occur only once, and under 15% lies in the top ten. The data were taken from a study of blood T cell repertoires in COVID-19. The chain recombines TRBV9 with TRBJ2-3; the match to TRBD2 covers 7 bases. The sample was peripheral blood. The receptor's source is a woman of 80 years or more with acute or convalescent COVID-19. Here the CDR3 DNA reads TGTGCCAGCAGCGACGGACTAGTCACGCAGTATTTT. Amino acids: CASSDGLVTQYF.